These 18 T cell receptor beta chains originate from one sample sequenced in a study of early T cells in non-severe SARS-CoV-2 infection. MiXCR was run by TCRdb on the 5' RACE reads, yielding one entry per CDR3 protein. The table includes tens of thousands of distinct CDR3 sequences, 5% to 6.5% detected once. Source: whole blood, taken at baseline. The receptors here all came from an adult who was a healthcare worker with PCR-confirmed SARS-CoV-2 infection or an uninfected control (not recorded which).

This clonotype was counted many times. V usage is TRBV20-1 and J usage is TRBJ2-7; D is possibly TRBD1 or TRBD2 (5 bases each). CDR3 length equals 12 residues. CDR1 and CDR2 from the germline V gene are DFQATT and SNEGSKA (reference sequence). V was pared by 5 bases and J by 6 bases, with 14 bases between. The chain's CDR3 is CSAGYGGLEQYF. CDR3 nucleotides: TGCAGTGCTGGTTATGGGGGTCTCGAGCAGTACTTC.

This clonotype was recorded a few times. The chain uses TRBV20-1 and TRBJ1-6; no definite D call. The V and J ends lost 0 bases and 0 bases respectively, with 6 bases between them. The CDR3 has 15 amino acids. Germline-derived CDR1 and CDR2 are DFQATT and SNEGSKA (reference sequence). CDR3 amino acids: CSARDVGSYNSPLHF. The CDR3 region has the DNA TGCAGTGCTAGAGATGTTGGCTCCTATAATTCACCCCTCCACTTT.

This clonotype was seen only a few times. The chain recombines TRBV7-8 with TRBJ2-7; 7 bases are shared with TRBD1. The V gene's germline CDR1 is SGHVS and CDR2 FQNEAQ. The CDR3 covers 15 residues. V shed 1 base and J 2 bases; nucleotides not matched to a gene: 5. CDR3 sequence: CASSLVGTDTYEQYF. CDR3 coding DNA: TGTGCCAGCAGCTTAGTCGGGACAGACACCTACGAGCAGTACTTC.

This clonotype was observed at least ten times. This chain connects TRBV7-9 to TRBJ2-1; TRBD1 matches 10 bases. V shed 5 bases, J shed 6 bases, and the junction held 7 bases outside the gene matches. CDR3 length: 15 amino acids. Germline CDR1 and CDR2: SEHNR and FQNEAQ (reference sequence). The CDR3 spells CASSTAGTGVNEQFF. The CDR3 nucleotides are TGTGCCAGCAGCACGGCCGGGACAGGGGTCAATGAGCAGTTCTTC.

V gene TRBV20-1 combines with J gene TRBJ2-4, with D hard to call. CDR3 length: 10 amino acids. V lost 6 bases to trimming and J lost 9 bases, with 9 bases between them. Germline V gene sequence: CDR1 DFQATT, CDR2 SNEGSKA (reference sequence). CDR3 region: CSAEQFIQYF. CDR3 bases: TGCAGTGCGGAGCAGTTCATTCAGTACTTC.

This clonotype was picked up a small number of times. The V and J genes are TRBV20-1 and TRBJ2-7; 9 bases fit TRBD1. The V and J ends lost 2 bases and 3 bases, in that order; junction bases with no gene match: 5. CDR1 DFQATT and CDR2 SNEGSKA come from the germline V gene (reference sequence). CDR3 length: 14 residues. The CDR3 spells CSARSWDRVYEQYF. In DNA, the CDR3 is TGCAGTGCTAGAAGCTGGGACAGGGTCTACGAGCAGTACTTC.

This clonotype was found many times. The J gene is TRBJ2-3, the V gene TRBV11-2; D not certain. This CDR3 comprises 13 residues. Trimming removed 0 bases at V and 3 bases at J, with 4 bases between. Germline loops: CDR1 SGHAT, CDR2 FQNNGV. CDR3 DNA sequence: TGTGCCAGCAGCTTAGATCAGACAGATACGCAGTATTTT. It specifies CASSLDQTDTQYF.

This clonotype came up many times. The rearrangement links TRBV3-1 to TRBJ1-1, with unresolved D. The V gene lost 5 bases and the J gene lost 3 bases, with 10 bases spanning the gap. Germline V gene sequence: CDR1 LGHDT, CDR2 YNNKEL (reference sequence). The CDR3 is made up of 13 amino acids. CDR3 amino acids: CASSETTDTEAFF. Here the CDR3 DNA reads TGTGCCAGCAGCGAAACTACGGACACTGAAGCTTTCTTT.

The chain couples TRBV6-2 or TRBV6-3 to TRBJ2-7; no reliable D call. Germline-derived CDR1 and CDR2 are MNHEY and SVGEGT. The V and J ends lost 8 bases and 0 bases respectively, with 11 bases between them. CDR3 length equals 13 residues. In DNA, the CDR3 is TGTGCCAGCGCTTTCACGGACTCCTACGAGCAGTACTTC. This encodes CASAFTDSYEQYF.

The J gene is TRBJ1-4, the V gene TRBV2, with TRBD1 identical over 8 bases. The germline CDR1 and CDR2 sequences are SNHLY and FYNNEI. V shed 8 bases, J shed 10 bases, and the junction held 12 bases outside the gene matches. The CDR3 runs 14 residues. As DNA, the CDR3 is TGTGCCAGCGGCCCAGGACAGGGTTCATTAAAACTGTTTTTT. This codes for CASGPGQGSLKLFF.

The chain links TRBV19 to TRBJ2-1; 7 bases line up with TRBD1. This CDR3 has 16 residues. V was clipped by 5 bases and J by 0 bases; unmatched bases: 7. Germline V lookup: CDR1 LNHDA, CDR2 SQIVND (reference sequence). The CDR3 nucleotides are TGTGCCAGTAGTGCGTACGGGGACAGCTCCTACAATGAGCAGTTCTTC. Translating it yields CASSAYGDSSYNEQFF.

In its sample, this clonotype was seen many times. This chain uses TRBV9 with TRBJ2-7; TRBD1 agrees at 9 bases. CDR1 SGDLS and CDR2 YYNGEE come from the germline V gene. CDR3 length: 15 amino acids. J lost 3 bases, V lost 4 bases, and 8 bases had no gene match. The CDR3 sequence is CASSPATGGIYEQYF. The CDR3 bases are TGTGCCAGCAGCCCGGCGACAGGGGGTATCTACGAGCAGTACTTC.

This clonotype was seen ten or more times. V usage is TRBV5-1 and J usage is TRBJ1-1; D is possibly TRBD1 (6 bases). Germline V gives CDR1 SGHRS, CDR2 YFSETQ. The CDR3 is made up of 16 amino acids. The V gene lost 3 bases and the J gene lost 3 bases, with 18 bases spanning the gap. The CDR3 bases are TGCGCCAGCAGCTCGTATCAGGGGCGTAGGGACACTGAAGCTTTCTTT. It is translated as CASSSYQGRRDTEAFF. The full variable domain, in which reference TRBV5-1 and TRBJ1-1 provide the parts outside the CDR3, is KAGVTQTPRYLIKTRGQQVTLSCSPISGHRSVSWYQQTPGQGLQFLFEYFSETQRNKGNFPGRFSGRQFSNSRSEMNVSTLELGDSALYLCASSSYQGRRDTEAFFGQGTRLTVV.

Ten or more counts support this clonotype. J is TRBJ1-1 and V is TRBV5-6, with unresolved D. V lost 3 bases to trimming and J lost 1 base, with 13 bases between them. Germline-derived CDR1 and CDR2 are SGHDT and YYEEEE. The CDR3 covers 15 residues. For the CDR3, the DNA is TGTGCCAGCAGCTCTAACAGCAGATCGAACACTGAAGCTTTCTTT. It is translated as CASSSNSRSNTEAFF.

This clonotype was seen a few times. For the CDR3, the DNA is TGTGCCAGCAGTGTAGCGACCGAGCAGTACTTC. It yields the protein CASSVATEQYF. V and J are TRBV28 and TRBJ2-7; possible D gene TRBD2, 5 bases. The V end was cut by 5 bases, the J end by 6 bases, with 8 bases between. The CDR3 covers 11 residues. Per germline, CDR1 MDHEN and CDR2 SYDVKM.

This clonotype was found a few times. The chain combines TRBV7-2 with TRBJ2-1; no reliable D call. The CDR3 is 15 residues long. Germline V gene sequence: CDR1 SGHTA, CDR2 FQGNSA. Trimming stripped 0 bases from V and 0 bases from J, with 6 bases between. In DNA, the CDR3 is TGTGCCAGCAGCTTAGCTAGCCCCTCCTACAATGAGCAGTTCTTC. The encoded protein is CASSLASPSYNEQFF.

The table lists this clonotype with a few counts. The V gene is TRBV11-2, the J gene TRBJ1-4; D call uncertain. The ends were cut back, 5 bases at V and 8 bases at J, with 12 bases in the middle. CDR3 length equals 13 residues. Germline CDR1 SGHAT, CDR2 FQNNGV. CDR3 in amino acids: CASSPWEDEKLFF. The CDR3 nucleotides read TGTGCCAGCAGCCCGTGGGAGGACGAAAAACTGTTTTTT.

This clonotype was seen many times. The chain joins TRBV4-2 to TRBJ2-1, with 10 bases lining up with TRBD2. Germline assignment: CDR1 LGHNA and CDR2 YNFKEQ. The CDR3 extends over 15 amino acids. V dropped 1 base and J dropped 7; count of bases not matched to a gene: 4. CDR3 residues: CASSQVAGGRNEQFF. The CDR3 region has the DNA TGTGCCAGCAGCCAAGTAGCGGGGGGCAGAAATGAGCAGTTCTTC.